This T cell receptor beta chain was sequenced in a study of beta chain features in type 1 diabetes. A CD45RO/CCR7/CD25/CD127/CD95/CD27 panel sorted naive, central memory, regulatory and stem cell-like memory CD4+ cells. This clone was found a few times. Its antigen remains unknown. Reverse transcribing all isolated RNA meant expressed TCRB transcripts were sequenced. Mean read depth for naive, central memory and regulatory T cell samples was approximately 3.57 million reads. Clones were read by immunoSEQ multiplex PCR, and TCRdb kept only the in-frame ones, dropping some. The table has roughly 450,000 clones, about 10% seen once. Germline assignment: CDR1 SNHLY and CDR2 FYNNEI. Trimming left V 8 bases short and J 4 bases short, with 11 bases between. The CDR3 contains 13 residues. Broader study findings: For Type 1 diabetes patients, all four CD4+ subsets carried TCRB CDR3s that were moderately but significantly shorter. VDJ junctions sequenced from type 1 diabetes patients showed fewer insertions and more deletions.

The genes are TRBV2 and TRBJ2-2; the D gene is possibly TRBD2 (6 bases). The sequenced material came from naive CD4+ T cells from blood. This clonotype was obtained from a woman younger than 30 in good health. The CDR3 reads CASRRDGTGELFF. The CDR3 DNA reads as TGTGCCAGCCGGCGGGACGGCACCGGGGAGCTGTTTTTT. Complete variable domain (other parts from reference TRBV2 and TRBJ2-2): EPEVTQTPSHQVTQMGQEVILRCVPISNHLYFYWYRQILGQKVEFLVSFYNNEISEKSEIFDDQFSVERPDGSNFTLKIRSTKLEDSAMYFCASRRDGTGELFFGEGSRLTVL.